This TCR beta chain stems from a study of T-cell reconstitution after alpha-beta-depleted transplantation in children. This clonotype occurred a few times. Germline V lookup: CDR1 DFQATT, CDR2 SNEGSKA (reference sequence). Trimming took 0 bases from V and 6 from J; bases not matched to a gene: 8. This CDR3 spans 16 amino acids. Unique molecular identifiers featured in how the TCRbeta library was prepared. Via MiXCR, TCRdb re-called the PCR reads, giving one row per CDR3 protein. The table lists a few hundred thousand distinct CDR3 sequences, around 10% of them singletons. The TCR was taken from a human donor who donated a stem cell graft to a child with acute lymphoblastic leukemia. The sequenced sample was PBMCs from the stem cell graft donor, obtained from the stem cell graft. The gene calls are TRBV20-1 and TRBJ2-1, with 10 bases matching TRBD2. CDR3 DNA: TGCAGTGCTAGAGATTCCGAGCGGGGGGGCCGCAATGAGCAGTTCTTC. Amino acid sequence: CSARDSERGGRNEQFF.